Below, one T cell receptor beta chain is given with its context. The sample originates from a study of control samples from healthy donors and cancer patients. Trimming removed 10 bases at V and 1 base at J, with 11 bases between. The germline V gene encodes CDR1 MNHEY and CDR2 SVGAGI. The CDR3 consists of 12 residues. Clones were read by immunoSEQ multiplex PCR, and TCRdb kept only the in-frame ones, dropping some. The table has 150,000 to 200,000 clones, 80% to 95% seen once; the top ten hold 4.1%. The sequence derives from a woman aged 55 to 70 in good health. V and J are TRBV6-5 and TRBJ2-7; D is perhaps TRBD1 (6 bases). The material sequenced was blood. As DNA, the CDR3 is TGTGCCACCCAGACAGGATCCTACGAGCAGTACTTC. It translates to CATQTGSYEQYF.